This T cell receptor (beta chain) stems from a study of cytomegalovirus exposure and HLA in healthy donors. Study results and limitations: Reportedly, TCR beta sequences accurately predicted HLA-A and HLA-B alleles in most subjects. TRBV6-2, TRBV6-3 and some other V segments were unresolvable in 87-base-pair reads.

About this clone itself: Its target is unknown.

CDR3 length: 13 residues. Germline V gene sequence: CDR1 WSHSY, CDR2 SAAADI. The PCR made use of 60 Vbeta and 13 Jbeta primers. Assay used: immunoSEQ multiplex PCR; TCRdb lists only in-frame clones, some missing. The repertoire table contains 200,000 to 250,000 clones. Sequencing input: PBMCs. The source of this sequence is a girl aged 2 to 10 in good health and CMV-seropositive. This rearrangement joins TRBV10-2 to TRBJ2-5; D is uncertain. The J call is in doubt because the DNA end fits TRBJ2-7 better. CDR3 residues: CASSPDPYYEQYF. CDR3 coding DNA: TGCGCCAGCAGCCCCGATCCATACTACGAGCAGTACTTC.